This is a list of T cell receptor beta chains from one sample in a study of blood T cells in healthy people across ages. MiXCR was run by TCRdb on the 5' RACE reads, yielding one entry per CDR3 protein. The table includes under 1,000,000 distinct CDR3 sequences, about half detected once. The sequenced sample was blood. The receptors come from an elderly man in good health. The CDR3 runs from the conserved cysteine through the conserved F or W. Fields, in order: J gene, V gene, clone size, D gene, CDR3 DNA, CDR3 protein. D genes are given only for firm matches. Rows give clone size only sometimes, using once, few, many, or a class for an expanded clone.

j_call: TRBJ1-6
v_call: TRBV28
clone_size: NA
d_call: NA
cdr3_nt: TGTGCCAGCAGGATCCCAGGAACCCTCTCCTATAATTCACCCCTCCACTTT
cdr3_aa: CASRIPGTLSYNSPLHF

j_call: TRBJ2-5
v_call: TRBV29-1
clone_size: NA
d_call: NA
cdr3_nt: TGCAGCGTTGCGGCCCAGGGGACCCTTCGAGAGACCCAGTACTTC
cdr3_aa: CSVAAQGTLRETQYF

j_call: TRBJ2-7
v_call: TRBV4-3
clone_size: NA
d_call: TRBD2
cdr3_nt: TGCGCCAGCAGCCAGGGGACTAGCGCAGCCTACGAGCAGTACTTC
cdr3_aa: CASSQGTSAAYEQYF

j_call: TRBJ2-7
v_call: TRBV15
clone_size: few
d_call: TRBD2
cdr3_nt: TGTGCCACCAGCATTACGGGGGGCTACGAGCAGTACTTC
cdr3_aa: CATSITGGYEQYF

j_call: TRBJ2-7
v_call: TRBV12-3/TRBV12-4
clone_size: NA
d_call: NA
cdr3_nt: TGTGCCAGCAGTTTCAAGGGCGGGCTCAGCTCCTACGAGCAGTACTTC
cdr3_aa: CASSFKGGLSSYEQYF

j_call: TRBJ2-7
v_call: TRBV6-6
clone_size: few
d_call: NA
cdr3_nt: TGTGCCAGCAGTTACCTTGACCGATCCTACGAGCAGTACTTC
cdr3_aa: CASSYLDRSYEQYF

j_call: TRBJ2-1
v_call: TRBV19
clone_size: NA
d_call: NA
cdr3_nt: TGTGCCAGTAAGCAGGGGCCCTACAATGAGCAGTTCTTC
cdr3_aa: CASKQGPYNEQFF

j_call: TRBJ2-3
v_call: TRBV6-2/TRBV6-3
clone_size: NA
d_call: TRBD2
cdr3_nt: TGTGCCAGCCTCCGGACTAGCGGGAACACAGATACGCAGTATTTT
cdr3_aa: CASLRTSGNTDTQYF

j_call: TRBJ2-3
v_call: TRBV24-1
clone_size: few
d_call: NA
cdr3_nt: TGTGCCACCAGTGCGGACAGTCTTGGGGGTACGCAGTATTTT
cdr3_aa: CATSADSLGGTQYF

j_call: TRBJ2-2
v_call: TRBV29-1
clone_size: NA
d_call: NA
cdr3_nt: TGCAGCGTAAACCTCACTCCTGCCGGGGAGCTGTTTTTT
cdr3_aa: CSVNLTPAGELFF

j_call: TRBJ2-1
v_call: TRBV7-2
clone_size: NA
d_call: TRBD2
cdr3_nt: TGTGCCAGCAGCTTCCACCGACTAGCGGGGGCCACCAATGAGCAGTTCTTC
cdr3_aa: CASSFHRLAGATNEQFF

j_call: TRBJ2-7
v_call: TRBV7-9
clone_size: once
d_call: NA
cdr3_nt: TGTGCCAGCAGATCGGACACAAGCTCCTACAATGAGCAGTACTTC
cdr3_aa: CASRSDTSSYNEQYF

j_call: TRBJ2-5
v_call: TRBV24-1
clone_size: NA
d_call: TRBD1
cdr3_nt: TGTGCCACGACACAGGGGTCGGAAGAGACCCAGTACTTC
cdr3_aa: CATTQGSEETQYF

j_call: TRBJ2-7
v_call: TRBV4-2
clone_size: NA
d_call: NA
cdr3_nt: TGTGCCAGCAGCCAAGATCGGCACGAGCAGTACTTC
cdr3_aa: CASSQDRHEQYF

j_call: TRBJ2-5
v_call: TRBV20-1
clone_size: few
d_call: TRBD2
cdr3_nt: TGCAGTGCCCCCGGGACTAGCGGGAGGTCGTTCGGAACACAGGAGACCCAGTACTTC
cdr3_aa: CSAPGTSGRSFGTQETQYF

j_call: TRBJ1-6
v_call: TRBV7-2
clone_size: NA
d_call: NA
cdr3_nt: TGTGCCAGCAGCCGGGACGGTTGGGGCTCACCCCTCCACTTT
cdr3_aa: CASSRDGWGSPLHF

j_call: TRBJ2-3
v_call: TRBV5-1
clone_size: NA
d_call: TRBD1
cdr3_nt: TGCGCCAGCAGCTCTACAGGGGGTTTTGGCACAGATACGCAGTATTTT
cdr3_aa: CASSSTGGFGTDTQYF

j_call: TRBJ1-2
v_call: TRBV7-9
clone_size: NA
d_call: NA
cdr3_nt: TGTGCCAGCAGCTTAGCTGGCTACACCTTC
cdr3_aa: CASSLAGYTF

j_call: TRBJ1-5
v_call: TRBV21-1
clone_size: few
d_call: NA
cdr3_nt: TGTGCCAGCAGCCTGGGGTCAACAGGGGATAATCAGCCCCAGCATTTT
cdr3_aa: CASSLGSTGDNQPQHF

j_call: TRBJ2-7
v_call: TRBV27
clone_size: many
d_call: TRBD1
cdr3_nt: TGTGCCAGCAGAACAGGGGCTGGGTACGAGCAGTACTTC
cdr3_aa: CASRTGAGYEQYF

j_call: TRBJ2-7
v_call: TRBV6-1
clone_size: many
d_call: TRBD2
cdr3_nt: TGTGCCAGCAGTCCTAGCGGGGGCCCTGTAGAGCAGTACTTC
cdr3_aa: CASSPSGGPVEQYF

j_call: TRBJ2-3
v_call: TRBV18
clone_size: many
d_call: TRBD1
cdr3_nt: TGTGCCAGCTCATCGACAGGGCAGGGGACAGATACGCAGTATTTT
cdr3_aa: CASSSTGQGTDTQYF

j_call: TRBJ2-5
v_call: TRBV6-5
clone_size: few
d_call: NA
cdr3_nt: TGTGCCAGCAGACTGGGACTCTCTCAAGAGACCCAGTACTTC
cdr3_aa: CASRLGLSQETQYF

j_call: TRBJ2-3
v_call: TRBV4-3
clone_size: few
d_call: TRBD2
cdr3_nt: TGCGCCAGCAGCCAAGATGGATTTCGGACTAGCGGGAGCACAGATACGCAGTATTTT
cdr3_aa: CASSQDGFRTSGSTDTQYF

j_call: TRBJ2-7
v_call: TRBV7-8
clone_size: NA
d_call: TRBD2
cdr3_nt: TGTGCCAGCAGGGGGACTAGCCGACACTACGAGCAGTACTTC
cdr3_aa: CASRGTSRHYEQYF

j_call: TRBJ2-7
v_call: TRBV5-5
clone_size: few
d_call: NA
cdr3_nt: TGTGCCAGCAGCTCCCTGGGACCTAAAGCTTACGAGCAGTACTTC
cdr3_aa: CASSSLGPKAYEQYF

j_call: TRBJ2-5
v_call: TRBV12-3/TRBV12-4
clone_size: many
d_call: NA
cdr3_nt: TGTGCCAGCCAAGTTTCGGGACCGGAAGAGACCCAGTACTTC
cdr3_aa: CASQVSGPEETQYF

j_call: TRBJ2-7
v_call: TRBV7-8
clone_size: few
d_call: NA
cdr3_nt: TGTGCCAGCAGCTTAGAACAGGGTGGATACTACGAGCAGTACTTC
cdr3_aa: CASSLEQGGYYEQYF

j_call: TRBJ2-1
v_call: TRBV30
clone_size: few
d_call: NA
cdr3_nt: TGTGCCTGGAGTCGTACTAGCAACAATGAGCAGTTCTTC
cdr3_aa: CAWSRTSNNEQFF

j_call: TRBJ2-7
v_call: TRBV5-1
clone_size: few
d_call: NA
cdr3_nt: TGCGCCAGCAGCTTGGAGCTAGCTGACATCTACGAGCAGTACTTC
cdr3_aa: CASSLELADIYEQYF

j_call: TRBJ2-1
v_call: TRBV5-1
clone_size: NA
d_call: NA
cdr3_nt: TGCGCCAGCAGCTTGGCACAGAACACCTACGAGCAGTTCTTC
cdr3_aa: CASSLAQNTYEQFF